One sample yielded the 27 T cell receptor beta chains listed below, sequenced in a study of CD8 T cells in ankylosing spondylitis (dated by TCRdb to about 2017). Library preparation employed 5' RACE. The sample was run on an Illumina HiSeq 2500. Clones were called with MiXCR by TCRdb after fastp trimmed the public reads at Q25, and only in-frame beta chains were retained. Under each unique CDR3 protein, matching rows form one entry showing the most common genes and DNA. The sample yields 200,000 to 250,000 distinct CDR3 sequences; 8% to 11% were counted once. The ten largest clones add up to about 20% of the sample. The sequenced material came from blood, either unsorted or a sorted T cell fraction (not recorded which). The receptor source for this set is a male donor with ankylosing spondylitis or in good health (not recorded which).

Only one count was recorded for this clonotype. A clone one base away is much larger, so this may be a read error. The rearrangement links TRBV3-1 to TRBJ2-7; 7 nucleotides agree with TRBD1. The CDR3 runs 17 residues. Germline CDR1 and CDR2: LGHDT and YNNKEL (reference sequence). Here the CDR3 DNA reads TGTGCCTGCAGCCAAGATCAGGGGGTCAGGACGAGGGATGTGCAGTACTTC. It specifies CACSQDQGVRTRDVQYF.

V and J are TRBV11-3 and TRBJ2-2, with D perhaps matching TRBD1 (6 bases). Germline V lookup: CDR1 SGHNT, CDR2 YENEEA. The length of the CDR3 is 16 residues. V gave up 5 bases and J gave up 2 bases, with 15 bases separating them. The CDR3 spells CASSRRDISNTGELFF. As DNA, the CDR3 is TGTGCCAGCAGCCGCCGGGACATATCTAACACCGGGGAGCTGTTTTTT.

This clonotype was observed at least ten times. The rearrangement links TRBV5-1 to TRBJ1-5, with unresolved D. The CDR3 length is 15 residues. The ends were cut back, 0 bases at V and 7 bases at J, with 14 bases in the middle. Germline V gene lookup returns CDR1 SGHRS and CDR2 YFSETQ. The CDR3 spells CASSLAGGNQQPQHF. The CDR3 nucleotides read TGCGCCAGCAGCTTGGCCGGTGGGAATCAACAGCCCCAGCATTTT.

In its sample, this clonotype was seen many times. CDR3 in amino acids: CASSLQANTDTQYF. CDR3 DNA sequence: TGTGCCAGCAGCTTACAGGCTAACACAGATACGCAGTATTTT. This sequence joins TRBV7-3 and TRBJ2-3; no firm D call. The CDR3 sequence is 14 residues long. The V end was cut by 2 bases, the J end by 2 bases, with 8 bases between. Germline-derived CDR1 and CDR2 are SGHTA and FQGTGA.

Many counts were recorded for this clonotype. V gene TRBV6-5 combines with J gene TRBJ1-3; 10 nucleotides line up with TRBD1. The germline V gene encodes CDR1 MNHEY and CDR2 SVGAGI. Losses at the gene ends were 2 bases for V and 2 bases for J; bases not matched to a gene: 3. This CDR3 has 16 amino acids. The CDR3 sequence: CASSYDRGQTGNTIYF. The CDR3 DNA reads TGTGCCAGCAGTTACGACAGGGGGCAAACTGGAAACACCATATATTTT.

This clonotype has just a few counts. The chain combines TRBV3-1 with TRBJ1-2, with D unclear. CDR1 is LGHDT and CDR2 is YNNKEL in the germline V gene (reference sequence). With 4 bases removed from V and 8 bases from J, the gap between germline ends came to 20 bases. The CDR3 totals 15 residues. The CDR3 DNA sequence: TGTGCCAGCAGCCCCATCGGTGAAGGTGGAGTCGGCTACACCTTC. Its protein product is CASSPIGEGGVGYTF. The complete variable domain, with remaining parts taken from reference TRBV3-1 and TRBJ1-2, reads DTAVSQTPKYLVTQMGNDKSIKCEQNLGHDTMYWYKQDSKKFLKIMFSYNNKELIINETVPNRFSPKSPDKAHLNLHINSLELGDSAVYFCASSPIGEGGVGYTFGSGTRLTVV.

This clonotype has at least ten counts. CDR3 sequence (DNA): TGTGCCAGCAGTTTAGCCTTTGCAGGAGAAGAGACCCAGTACTTC. Translating it yields CASSLAFAGEETQYF. This rearrangement joins TRBV12-3 or TRBV12-4 to TRBJ2-5; D call uncertain. The V end lost 0 bases, the J end lost 3 bases, and 11 bases lay between the germline ends. The CDR3 totals 15 residues.

This clonotype has ten or more counts. This rearrangement joins TRBV9 to TRBJ2-7; 10 bases map to TRBD1. This CDR3 has 15 residues. Germline loops: CDR1 SGDLS, CDR2 YYNGEE. J gave up 2 bases and V 0 bases, and 2 bases lay outside the gene matches. As DNA, the CDR3 is TGTGCCAGCAGCGTAGGACAGGGGGCTACCTACGAGCAGTACTTC. Amino acids: CASSVGQGATYEQYF.

This clonotype was seen at least ten times. The J gene is TRBJ1-3, the V gene TRBV12-3 or TRBV12-4, with a tentative D call TRBD1 (6 bases). The length of the CDR3 is 14 residues. Trimming left V 5 bases short and J 4 bases short, with 12 bases between. The CDR3 here is CASSVQGNGNTIYF. In nucleotides, the CDR3 is TGTGCCAGCAGTGTACAGGGTAACGGAAACACCATATATTTT.

There are many counts of this clonotype. The V gene is TRBV4-2, the J gene TRBJ2-2; weak D call: TRBD2 (5 bases). The CDR3 sequence is 17 residues long. Germline V lookup: CDR1 LGHNA, CDR2 YNFKEQ. With 1 base removed from V and 1 base from J, the gap between germline ends came to 13 bases. This CDR3 is CASSQVRAGLNTGELFF. The CDR3 DNA sequence: TGTGCCAGCAGCCAAGTTCGTGCGGGCCTGAACACCGGGGAGCTGTTTTTT.

Ten or more counts support this clonotype. The J gene is TRBJ2-2, the V gene TRBV7-2; tentative D call: TRBD2 (7 bases). This CDR3 is built from 16 residues. Germline assignment: CDR1 SGHTA and CDR2 FQGNSA. The V end was cut by 7 bases, the J end by 5 bases, with 20 bases between. The CDR3 protein is CASNLNGGAGTGELFF. CDR3 sequence (DNA): TGTGCCAGCAACCTCAATGGGGGGGCGGGGACCGGGGAGCTGTTTTTT.

Many counts were recorded for this clonotype. As DNA, the CDR3 is TGCGCCAGCAGCTTGTCTTGGCACTGGGGTGAAAAACTGTTTTTT. This gives the protein CASSLSWHWGEKLFF. This chain connects TRBV5-1 to TRBJ1-4, with no clear D. The CDR3 contains 15 residues. Trimming removed 1 base at V and 7 bases at J, with 14 bases between. Germline assignment: CDR1 SGHRS and CDR2 YFSETQ. The variable domain in full, with the rest retrieved from reference TRBV5-1 and TRBJ1-4, is KAGVTQTPRYLIKTRGQQVTLSCSPISGHRSVSWYQQTPGQGLQFLFEYFSETQRNKGNFPGRFSGRQFSNSRSEMNVSTLELGDSALYLCASSLSWHWGEKLFFGSGTQLSVL.

In this sample, this clonotype turned up many times. J is TRBJ2-3 and V is TRBV10-3, with TRBD2 matching over 14 bases. V shed 6 bases, J shed 2 bases, and the junction held 7 bases outside the gene matches. Germline CDR1 ENHRY, CDR2 SYGVKD. The CDR3 consists of 17 residues. CDR3 protein: CAISAGLAGGTTDTQYF. CDR3 nucleotide sequence: TGTGCCATCAGCGCAGGACTAGCGGGGGGAACCACAGATACGCAGTATTTT.

The sample holds many counts of this clonotype. The chain employs TRBV12-3 or TRBV12-4 and TRBJ2-1; no reliable D call. V was trimmed by 6 bases and J by 0 bases, leaving 18 bases between them. The CDR3 runs to 17 residues. In DNA, the CDR3 is TGTGCCAGCAGCTCGATGTGGAATGTGGGCTCCTACAATGAGCAGTTCTTC. Its translation is CASSSMWNVGSYNEQFF.

The gene calls are TRBV5-1 and TRBJ2-5; possibly TRBD1 or TRBD2 for D (5 bases each). CDR1 is SGHRS, CDR2 YFSETQ, per germline. V lost 4 bases to trimming and J lost 4 bases, with 17 bases between them. CDR3 length equals 15 residues. The CDR3 DNA follows: TGCGCCAGCAGCCCGGACGGGACCCGGGGAGAGACCCAGTACTTC. This translates into CASSPDGTRGETQYF.

This clonotype was seen only a few times. The chain uses TRBV5-5 and TRBJ2-5, with 7 nucleotides matching TRBD2. V lost 4 bases, J lost 5 bases, and 14 bases stayed unmatched. The CDR3 runs 16 residues. Per germline, CDR1 SGHKS and CDR2 YYEKEE (reference sequence). The CDR3 reads CASSPVGEGIQETQYF. The CDR3 DNA reads as TGTGCCAGCAGCCCGGTCGGGGAGGGAATTCAGGAGACCCAGTACTTC.

There are many counts of this clonotype. CDR3 region: CASSFAGHTEAFF. In nucleotides, the CDR3 is TGCGCCAGCAGCTTTGCGGGGCACACTGAAGCTTTCTTT. This sequence joins TRBV5-1 and TRBJ1-1, with a possible D match to TRBD1 (5 bases). V was shortened by 2 bases and J by 3 bases, with 8 bases between the two germline ends. Germline values: CDR1 SGHRS, CDR2 YFSETQ. The CDR3 covers 13 residues.

This clonotype has ten or more counts. This sequence joins TRBV9 and TRBJ2-2; 7 bases fit TRBD1. The CDR3 length is 17 residues. Germline V lookup: CDR1 SGDLS, CDR2 YYNGEE. V was pared by 0 bases and J by 0 bases, with 5 bases of the junction left unmatched. CDR3 sequence: CASSVDSGQANTGELFF. Written as DNA, the CDR3 is TGTGCCAGCAGCGTAGATTCAGGACAGGCGAACACCGGGGAGCTGTTTTTT. Using reference TRBV9 and TRBJ2-2 for the parts outside the CDR3, the full variable domain is DSGVTQTPKHLITATGQRVTLRCSPRSGDLSVYWYQQSLDQGLQFLIQYYNGEERAKGNILERFSAQQFPDLHSELNLSSLELGDSALYFCASSVDSGQANTGELFFGEGSRLTVL.

This clonotype was counted between two and nine times. The chain combines TRBV5-5 with TRBJ2-7, with D perhaps TRBD1 (6 bases). The CDR3 spans 15 residues. V lost 4 bases to trimming and J lost 2 bases, with 16 bases between them. Germline V gene lookup returns CDR1 SGHKS and CDR2 YYEKEE (reference sequence). CDR3 region: CASSPPPGQTYEQYF. CDR3 DNA sequence: TGTGCCAGCAGCCCCCCCCCGGGACAAACCTACGAGCAGTACTTC. The full variable domain, in which reference TRBV5-5 and TRBJ2-7 provide the parts outside the CDR3, is DAGVTQSPTHLIKTRGQQVTLRCSPISGHKSVSWYQQVLGQGPQFIFQYYEKEERGRGNFPDRFSARQFPNYSSELNVNALLLGDSALYLCASSPPPGQTYEQYFGPGTRLTVT.

This clonotype was picked up a small number of times. V is TRBV3-1 and J is TRBJ2-3; D may match TRBD1 or TRBD2 (5 bases each). The CDR3 runs to 13 residues. Trimming took 0 bases from V and 12 from J, leaving 13 bases between them. In germline, CDR1 is LGHDT, CDR2 YNNKEL (reference sequence). CDR3 bases: TGTGCCAGCAGCCAAGACCGACAGCGGCCCCAGTATTTT. Its protein product is CASSQDRQRPQYF.

This clonotype has a count of ten or more. CDR3 nucleotide sequence: TGTGCCAGCAGCGTAGATCCGAGCTCCTATAATTCACCCCTCCACTTT. The encoded protein is CASSVDPSSYNSPLHF. This sequence joins TRBV9 and TRBJ1-6; the D is unclear. Germline V gene sequence: CDR1 SGDLS, CDR2 YYNGEE. This CDR3 has 16 amino acids. Trimming took 0 bases from V and 0 from J, leaving 7 bases between them.

This clonotype was detected ten times or more. V usage is TRBV5-1 and J usage is TRBJ2-7; 8 nucleotides match TRBD1. V was clipped by 4 bases and J by 5 bases; unmatched bases: 8. The germline V gene has CDR1 SGHRS and CDR2 YFSETQ. The CDR3 sequence is 14 residues long. DNA for the CDR3: TGCGCCAGCAGCACCGGACAGGGTGACCACGAGCAGTACTTC. Amino acid sequence: CASSTGQGDHEQYF.

This clonotype has just a few counts. The rearrangement joins TRBV7-2 to TRBJ1-3; D remains unclear. The V end lost 1 base, the J end lost 7 bases, and 11 bases lay between the germline ends. CDR1 SGHTA and CDR2 FQGNSA come from the germline V gene. The CDR3 sequence is 14 residues long. DNA of the CDR3: TGTGCCAGCAGCTTAGACGGGGTTACGAACACCATATATTTT. Translation gives CASSLDGVTNTIYF. The variable domain in full, with the rest retrieved from reference TRBV7-2 and TRBJ1-3, is GAGVSQSPSNKVTEKGKDVELRCDPISGHTALYWYRQSLGQGLEFLIYFQGNSAPDKSGLPSDRFSAERTGGSVSTLTIQRTQQEDSAVYLCASSLDGVTNTIYFGEGSWLTVV.

This clonotype was observed a few times. V usage is TRBV29-1 and J usage is TRBJ2-3; 8 bases match TRBD1. In germline, CDR1 is SQVTM, CDR2 ANQGSEA. V lost 7 bases to trimming and J lost 12 bases; unmatched junction nucleotides: 6. This CDR3 comprises 10 residues. The CDR3 spells CSAGQGPQYF. CDR3 in DNA: TGCAGCGCCGGACAGGGCCCCCAGTATTTT.

This clonotype was counted at least ten times. The chain is built from TRBV20-1 and TRBJ2-7; weak D call: TRBD1 (6 bases). Germline V gives CDR1 DFQATT, CDR2 SNEGSKA (reference sequence). This CDR3 has 14 amino acids. The ends were cut back, 6 bases at V and 0 bases at J, with 15 bases in the middle. CDR3 nucleotides: TGCAGTGCCCTTGGACAGCGAAGCTCCTACGAGCAGTACTTC. This encodes CSALGQRSSYEQYF.

CDR3 protein: CAISAGDREAQYF. In DNA form, the CDR3 reads TGTGCCATCAGTGCAGGGGATAGGGAGGCCCAGTACTTC. This rearrangement joins TRBV10-3 to TRBJ2-5, with D perhaps TRBD1 or TRBD2 (6 bases each). This CDR3 has 13 residues. V was pared by 4 bases and J by 9 bases, with 15 bases between. Germline V gene data show CDR1 as ENHRY and CDR2 as SYGVKD.

The chain employs TRBV7-9 and TRBJ1-1, with D unresolved. Trimming left V 2 bases short and J 1 base short, with 8 bases between. There are 14 residues in the CDR3. The germline CDR1 and CDR2 sequences are SEHNR and FQNEAQ (reference sequence). The CDR3 is CASSLTTSNTEAFF. The CDR3 bases are TGTGCCAGCAGCTTAACGACATCGAACACTGAAGCTTTCTTT.